This passage covers 13 T cell receptor beta chains from one sample sequenced in a study of blood T cell repertoires in COVID-19. Generated by immunoSEQ multiplex PCR, the TCRdb table keeps only in-frame clones and is missing some. This table has approximately 300,000 clones, over 80% appearing once. Sequencing was carried out using peripheral blood. Receptor source: a woman between 50 and 59 years old with active or convalescent COVID-19.

This chain connects TRBV7-9 to TRBJ1-1; possible D gene TRBD1, 5 bases. The CDR3 runs to 13 residues. Germline CDR1 reads SEHNR; CDR2 reads FQNEAQ (reference sequence). The V and J ends lost 4 bases and 6 bases respectively, with 12 bases between them. The CDR3 is CASSSGFPSEAFF. CDR3 in DNA: TGTGCCAGCAGCTCAGGGTTCCCGTCTGAAGCTTTCTTT.

Only one count was recorded for this clone. Possible read error: a much larger clone is one base away. The chain carries TRBV6-5 and TRBJ1-1; D is unresolved. Germline V lookup: CDR1 MNHEY, CDR2 SVGAGI. This CDR3 is 12 amino acids long. Trimming stripped 7 bases from V and 1 base from J, with 7 bases between. The CDR3, as DNA: TGTGCCAGCACCACCGGGAACACTGAAGCTTTCTTT. As protein: CASTTGNTEAFF.

CDR3 in DNA: TGTGCCAGCAGTGGATATGGGACAGGGGGCACTGAAGCTTTCTTT. This translates into CASSGYGTGGTEAFF. V is TRBV2 and J is TRBJ1-1, with 11 bases fitting TRBD1. This CDR3 is 15 amino acids long. V was pared by 4 bases and J by 4 bases, with 5 bases of the junction left unmatched. Germline V gene data show CDR1 as SNHLY and CDR2 as FYNNEI.

The chain employs TRBV7-3 and TRBJ2-7; unclear D gene. Trimming took 6 bases from V and 4 from J, leaving 13 bases between them. The CDR3 is 13 amino acids. Germline V lookup: CDR1 SGHTA, CDR2 FQGTGA. The CDR3 coding sequence is TGTGCCAGCAGGACTCGCCTGAGTTACGAGCAGTACTTC. Its translation is CASRTRLSYEQYF.

V and J are TRBV2 and TRBJ1-5, with D uncertain. Trimming took 7 bases from V and 0 from J, leaving 7 bases between them. The germline gives CDR1 SNHLY, CDR2 FYNNEI. This CDR3 spans 13 amino acids. This CDR3 is CASTRYSNQPQHF. CDR3 DNA: TGTGCCAGCACCCGTTATAGCAATCAGCCCCAGCATTTT.

V usage is TRBV14 and J usage is TRBJ2-2, with 8 positions matching TRBD2. Trimming removed 2 bases from V and 3 bases from J; junction bases left unmatched: 8. This CDR3 is built from 17 residues. Germline lookup yields CDR1 SGHDN and CDR2 FVKESK. In DNA form, the CDR3 reads TGTGCCAGCAGCCAACCCACGGGACTAGTCGACACCGGGGAGCTGTTTTTT. Amino acid sequence: CASSQPTGLVDTGELFF.

V gene TRBV27 combines with J gene TRBJ1-4; TRBD1 matches 10 bases. The CDR3 runs 17 residues. Germline trimming cut 6 bases from V and 10 bases from J; bases unmatched to any gene: 17. Germline V gene data show CDR1 as MNHEY and CDR2 as SMNVEV (reference sequence). The CDR3 bases are TGTGCCAGCAGCGTTTCTCTGAGGACAGGGGGGTTTGGAAAACTGTTTTTT. It specifies CASSVSLRTGGFGKLFF.

The chain is built from TRBV29-1 and TRBJ1-1; D gene unclear. This CDR3 region has 13 residues. V was trimmed by 2 bases and J by 1 base, leaving 8 bases between them. In germline, CDR1 is SQVTM, CDR2 ANQGSEA. The CDR3 region is CSVEQTPNTEAFF. The DNA for the CDR3 is TGCAGCGTTGAACAAACACCGAACACTGAAGCTTTCTTT.

The chain is built from TRBV7-9 and TRBJ2-2; 13 positions match TRBD2. This CDR3 region has 15 residues. Germline-derived CDR1 and CDR2 are SEHNR and FQNEAQ (reference sequence). The junction had 6 bases not matched to a gene; V was cut back by 6 bases and J by 8 bases. The CDR3 bases are TGTGCCAGCAGACTAGCGGGAGGGCCTTCGGGGGAGCTGTTTTTT. This codes for CASRLAGGPSGELFF.

The gene calls are TRBV18 and TRBJ1-2; weak D call: TRBD1 (5 bases). The ends were cut back, 0 bases at V and 4 bases at J, with 15 bases in the middle. Germline V CDR1 and CDR2: KGHSH, LQKENI. This CDR3 contains 16 residues. The CDR3 nucleotides are TGTGCCAGCTCACCACCGGGTGGACCAAGGGGCTATGGCTACACCTTC. It encodes CASSPPGGPRGYGYTF.

This chain links TRBV3-1 (or the pseudogene TRBV3-2) with TRBJ2-3; TRBD1 matches 11 bases. The trim removed 4 bases at V and 10 bases at J, leaving 4 bases unmatched. The V gene's germline CDR1 is LGHDT and CDR2 YNNKEL (reference sequence). The CDR3 is made up of 13 amino acids. CDR3 protein: CASSLRTGGAQYF. CDR3 nucleotides: TGTGCCAGCAGCCTTCGGACAGGGGGCGCGCAGTATTTT.

The chain employs TRBV5-1 and TRBJ2-1; weak D call: TRBD2 (7 bases). Germline loops: CDR1 SGHRS, CDR2 YFSETQ. The CDR3 length is 16 residues. The germline V and J ends were trimmed by 3 bases and 0 bases, with 13 bases remaining between them. The CDR3 nucleotides read TGCGCCAGCAGCTCAGACAGGACTAGCTCCTACAATGAGCAGTTCTTC. Protein product: CASSSDRTSSYNEQFF.

The chain combines TRBV19 with TRBJ1-2, with TRBD1 matching over 10 bases. With 6 bases clipped from V and 1 base from J, the junction kept 5 bases outside the gene matches. The CDR3 totals 15 residues. Germline V gives CDR1 LNHDA, CDR2 SQIVND (reference sequence). This CDR3 reads CASRTGTGVNYGYTF. CDR3 DNA: TGTGCCAGTAGAACCGGGACAGGGGTTAACTATGGCTACACCTTC.